This T cell receptor (beta chain) was identified in a study of OX40 agonist ivuxolimab in advanced cancers. The CDR3 totals 13 residues. V lost 0 bases and J lost 6, with 9 bases in between. Germline loops: CDR1 MGHRA, CDR2 YSYEKL. Method: immunoSEQ multiplex PCR; TCRdb's copy keeps in-frame clones and lacks some. The table has about 18,000 clones, around two thirds seen once. V and J are TRBV4-1 and TRBJ2-7; D might be TRBD1 or TRBD2, each matching 5 bases. Here the sequenced sample was CD4+ or CD8+ T cells sorted from blood, taken in a trial of the OX40 agonist ivuxolimab. This clonotype originated in an adult with an advanced solid tumor such as melanoma, head and neck, liver or kidney cancer. The DNA for the CDR3 is TGCGCCAGCAGCCAAGATCCAGGGACCGAGCAGTACTTC. It specifies CASSQDPGTEQYF.